These 6 T cell receptor beta chains share one sample of origin, sequenced in a study of cytomegalovirus exposure and HLA in healthy donors. The PCR ran on 60 Vbeta and 13 Jbeta primers. The data were produced by immunoSEQ multiplex PCR, yet TCRdb's version contains in-frame clones alone and is incomplete. Of more than 100,000 clones in the sample, around 66% were seen once. Sample: PBMCs. The receptors originated from a woman between 45 and 60 years old in good health and CMV-seronegative.

V usage is TRBV6-1 and J usage is TRBJ2-5; D possibly corresponds to TRBD2 (5 bases). This CDR3 has 14 amino acids. V lost 5 bases and J lost 5, with 15 bases in between. The germline CDR1 and CDR2 sequences are MNHNS and SASEGT. CDR3 DNA: TGTGCCAGCAGTTTTCGATTGGGCGGGGAGACCCAGTACTTC. It codes for CASSFRLGGETQYF.

This sequence joins TRBV19 and TRBJ1-4, with 8 bases that match TRBD1. CDR1 is LNHDA, CDR2 SQIVND, per germline (reference sequence). The CDR3 is 14 amino acids. Trimming removed 2 bases from V and 10 bases from J; junction bases left unmatched: 6. CDR3 loop: CASSILGTGGKLFF. The CDR3 coding sequence is TGTGCCAGTAGTATACTGGGGACAGGAGGAAAACTGTTTTTT.

The genes are TRBV7-2 and TRBJ2-3; D perhaps matches TRBD2 (5 bases). This CDR3 has 12 residues. The germline V and J ends were trimmed by 5 bases and 8 bases, with 11 bases remaining between them. Germline V gene lookup returns CDR1 SGHTA and CDR2 FQGNSA. The CDR3, as DNA: TGTGCCAGCAGCGTCAGGACTGGTACGCAGTATTTT. Amino acids: CASSVRTGTQYF.

The rearrangement links TRBV5-1 to TRBJ2-2, with 7 bases matching TRBD1. This CDR3 comprises 17 residues. Per the germline V gene, CDR1 is SGHRS and CDR2 is YFSETQ. Trimming at V came to 0 bases and at J to 0 bases, leaving 5 bases not matched to a gene. The DNA of the CDR3 is TGCGCCAGCAGCTTGGGATTGACAGGGCCGAACACCGGGGAGCTGTTTTTT. The encoded protein is CASSLGLTGPNTGELFF. Variable domain in full (rest from reference TRBV5-1 and TRBJ2-2): KAGVTQTPRYLIKTRGQQVTLSCSPISGHRSVSWYQQTPGQGLQFLFEYFSETQRNKGNFPGRFSGRQFSNSRSEMNVSTLELGDSALYLCASSLGLTGPNTGELFFGEGSRLTVL.

Here the CDR3 reads CASSFYRGEFEKLFF. The CDR3 DNA reads as TGTGCCAGCAGCTTCTATAGGGGCGAGTTTGAAAAACTGTTTTTT. The chain recombines TRBV7-9 with TRBJ1-4; TRBD1 might be the D (5 bases). Germline CDR1 is SEHNR and CDR2 is FQNEAQ (reference sequence). The V gene lost 3 bases and the J gene lost 7 bases, with 15 bases spanning the gap. This CDR3 comprises 15 residues.

The table lists this clone with a count of one. J is TRBJ2-5 and V is TRBV29-1; D is possibly TRBD2 (6 bases). The assigned J gene may be wrong: the sequence end matches TRBJ2-7 better. Germline V gene lookup returns CDR1 SQVTM and CDR2 ANQGSEA. This CDR3 contains 13 residues. This CDR3 is CSVEFHGTYEQYF. CDR3 DNA sequence: TGCAGCGTTGAATTCCACGGGACTTACGAGCAGTACTTC.